The T cell receptor beta chain under discussion was sequenced for a study of cytomegalovirus exposure and HLA in healthy donors. PCR used 60 Vbeta primers and 13 Jbeta primers. Clones were read by immunoSEQ multiplex PCR, and TCRdb kept only the in-frame ones, dropping some. Across 65,000 to 95,000 clones, the top ten clones capture about 4.2% of the sample. The study, taken as a whole, reports: For presence/absence analyses, sequencing depth was assumed to be roughly uniform across donors. Rare TCR sequences dominated, though some public TCRs recurred in many donors.

The length of the CDR3 is 15 residues. The V segment lost 6 bases and the J segment 4 bases; nucleotides outside the gene matches: 6. In germline, CDR1 is MDHEN, CDR2 SYDVKM. Regarding this clone: Its antigen is unidentified.

The source is a man between 25 and 39 years old in good health and CMV-seronegative. V and J are TRBV28 and TRBJ1-2; 12 positions agree with TRBD1. Sequenced input: PBMCs. CDR3 nucleotide sequence: TGTGCCAGCAGCGAGGGACAGGGGGCGGTCTATGGCTACACCTTC. Translated, it gives CASSEGQGAVYGYTF.